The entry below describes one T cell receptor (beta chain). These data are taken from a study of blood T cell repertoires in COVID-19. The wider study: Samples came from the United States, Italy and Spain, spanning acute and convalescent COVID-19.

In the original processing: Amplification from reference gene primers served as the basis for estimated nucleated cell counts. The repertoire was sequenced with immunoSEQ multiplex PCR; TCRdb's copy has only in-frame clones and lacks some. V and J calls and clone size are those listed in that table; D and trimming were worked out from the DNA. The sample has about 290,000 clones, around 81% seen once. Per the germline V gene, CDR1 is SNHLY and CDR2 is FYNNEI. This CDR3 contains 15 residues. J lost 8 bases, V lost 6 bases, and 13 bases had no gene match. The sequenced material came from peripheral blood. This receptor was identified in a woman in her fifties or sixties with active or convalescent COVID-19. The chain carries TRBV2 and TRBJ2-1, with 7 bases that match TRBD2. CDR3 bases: TGTGCCAGCAGGGATATAGCGGGTTGGGCCGATGAGCAGTTCTTC. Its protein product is CASRDIAGWADEQFF. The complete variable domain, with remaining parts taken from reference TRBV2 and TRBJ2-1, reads EPEVTQTPSHQVTQMGQEVILRCVPISNHLYFYWYRQILGQKVEFLVSFYNNEISEKSEIFDDQFSVERPDGSNFTLKIRSTKLEDSAMYFCASRDIAGWADEQFFGPGTRLTVL.